Reported below is one T cell receptor (beta chain). These data originate in a study of cytomegalovirus exposure and HLA in healthy donors. The PCR was carried out with 60 Vbeta primers and 13 Jbeta primers. TCRdb's copy holds only in-frame clones and misses some; the assay was immunoSEQ multiplex PCR. The top ten hold 1.5% to 2% of the sample, which has 150,000 or so clones, around 78% seen once. These donors, healthy bone marrow donors, were studied. The CDR3 has 14 residues. Germline trimming cut 4 bases from V and 1 base from J; bases unmatched to any gene: 3. In germline, CDR1 is MGHRA, CDR2 YSYEKL.

Source material: PBMCs. The chain uses TRBV4-1 and TRBJ1-1; 7 bases line up with TRBD1. This TCR came from a woman between 18 and 30 years old in good health and CMV-seronegative. The CDR3 bases are TGCGCCAGCAGCCGACAGGGACAGAACACTGAAGCTTTCTTT. Protein: CASSRQGQNTEAFF.